This T cell receptor beta chain is drawn from a study of cytomegalovirus exposure and HLA in healthy donors. Study-wide background: Out of about 360 genotyped donors, about 81% belonged to the Caucasian-associated ancestry cluster. General study results and limits: Most subjects had HLA-A and HLA-B alleles reportedly predicted accurately by TCR beta sequences.

With respect to this clone: What it binds is unknown.

The PCR used 60 Vbeta and 13 Jbeta primers. The protocol was immunoSEQ multiplex PCR, while the TCRdb copy is restricted to in-frame clones and leaves out a portion. The top ten clones hold less than 0.4% of a sample with fewer than 300,000 clones, around 80% of them seen once. The CDR3 length is 12 residues. Deletions cut 3 bases from V and 8 bases from J, with 6 bases between. Per the germline V gene, CDR1 is SGDLS and CDR2 is YYNGEE. This clonotype originated in a girl aged 2 to 9 in good health and CMV-seronegative. J is TRBJ1-6 and V is TRBV9; D uncertain. What was sequenced was PBMCs. In nucleotides, the CDR3 is TGTGCCAGCAGCGACCTAGATTCACCCCTCCACTTT. Its protein is CASSDLDSPLHF.